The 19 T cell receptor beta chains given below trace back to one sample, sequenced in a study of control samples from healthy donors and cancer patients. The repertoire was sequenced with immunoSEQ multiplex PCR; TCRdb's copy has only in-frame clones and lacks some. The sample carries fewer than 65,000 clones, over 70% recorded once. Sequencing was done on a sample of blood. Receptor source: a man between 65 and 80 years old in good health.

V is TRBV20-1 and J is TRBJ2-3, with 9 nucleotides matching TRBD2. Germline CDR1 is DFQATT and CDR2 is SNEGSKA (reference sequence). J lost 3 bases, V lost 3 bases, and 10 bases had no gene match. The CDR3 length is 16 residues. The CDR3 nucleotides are TGCAGTGCTAGTACCCAGCGGGGGGCCACGACAGATACGCAGTATTTT. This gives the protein CSASTQRGATTDTQYF.

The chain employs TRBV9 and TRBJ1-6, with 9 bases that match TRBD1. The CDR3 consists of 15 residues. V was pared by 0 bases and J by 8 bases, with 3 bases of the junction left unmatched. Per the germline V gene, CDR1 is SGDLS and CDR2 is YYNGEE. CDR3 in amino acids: CASSVGGQGYSPLHF. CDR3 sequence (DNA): TGTGCCAGCAGCGTAGGGGGACAGGGATATTCACCCCTCCACTTT.

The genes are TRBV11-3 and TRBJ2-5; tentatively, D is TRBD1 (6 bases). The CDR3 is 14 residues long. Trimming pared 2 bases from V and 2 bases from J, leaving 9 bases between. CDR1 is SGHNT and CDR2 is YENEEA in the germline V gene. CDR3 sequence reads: CASSLQGTQETQYF. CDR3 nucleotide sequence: TGTGCCAGCAGCTTACAGGGGACGCAAGAGACCCAGTACTTC.

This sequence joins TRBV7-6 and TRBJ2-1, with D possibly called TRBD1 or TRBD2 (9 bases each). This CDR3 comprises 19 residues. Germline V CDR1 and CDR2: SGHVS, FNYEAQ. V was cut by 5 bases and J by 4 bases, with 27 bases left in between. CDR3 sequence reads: CASSIEQGASSGRYNEQFF. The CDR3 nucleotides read TGTGCCAGCAGCATAGAACAGGGGGCGTCGAGCGGGAGGTACAATGAGCAGTTCTTC.

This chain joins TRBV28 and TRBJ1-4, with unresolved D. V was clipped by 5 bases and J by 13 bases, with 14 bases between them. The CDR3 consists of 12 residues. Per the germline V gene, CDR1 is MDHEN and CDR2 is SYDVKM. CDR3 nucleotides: TGTGCCAGCAGTACCCCCGTGAACCGACTGTTTTTT. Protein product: CASSTPVNRLFF.

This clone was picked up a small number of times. CDR3 protein: CATSSGPIDTQYF. Written as DNA, the CDR3 is TGTGCCACCAGCAGCGGACCTATCGATACGCAGTATTTT. This chain joins TRBV15 and TRBJ2-3; unclear D gene. V was clipped by 3 bases and J by 6 bases, with 10 bases between them. CDR1 is LNHNV and CDR2 is YYDKDF in the germline V gene (reference sequence). The CDR3 sequence is 13 residues long.

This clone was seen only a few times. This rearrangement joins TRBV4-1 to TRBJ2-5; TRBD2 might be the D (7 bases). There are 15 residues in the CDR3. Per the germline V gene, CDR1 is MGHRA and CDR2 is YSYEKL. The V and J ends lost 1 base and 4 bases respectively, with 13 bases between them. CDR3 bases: TGCGCCAGCAGCCAAGTAAGGGGGGGAAGAGAGACCCAGTACTTC. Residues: CASSQVRGGRETQYF.

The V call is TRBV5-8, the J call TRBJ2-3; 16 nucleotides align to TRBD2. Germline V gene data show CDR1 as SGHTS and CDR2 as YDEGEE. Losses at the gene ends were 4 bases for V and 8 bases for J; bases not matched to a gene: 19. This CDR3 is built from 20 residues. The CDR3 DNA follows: TGTGCCAGCAGCCTAGAACCGGGACTAGCGGGAGGGCCGAAAGGACCTACGCAGTATTTT. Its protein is CASSLEPGLAGGPKGPTQYF.

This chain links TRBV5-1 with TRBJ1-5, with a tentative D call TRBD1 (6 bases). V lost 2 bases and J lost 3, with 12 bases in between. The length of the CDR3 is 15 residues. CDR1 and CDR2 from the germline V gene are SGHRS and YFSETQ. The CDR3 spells CASSFRGAPNQPQHF. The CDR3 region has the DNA TGCGCCAGCAGCTTCCGGGGGGCCCCCAATCAGCCCCAGCATTTT.

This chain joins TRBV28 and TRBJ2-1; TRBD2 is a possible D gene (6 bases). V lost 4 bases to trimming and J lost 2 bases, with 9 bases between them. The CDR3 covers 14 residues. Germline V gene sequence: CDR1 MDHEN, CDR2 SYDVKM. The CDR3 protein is CASSSGLTYNEQFF. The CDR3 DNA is TGTGCCAGCAGTTCGGGACTTACCTACAATGAGCAGTTCTTC.

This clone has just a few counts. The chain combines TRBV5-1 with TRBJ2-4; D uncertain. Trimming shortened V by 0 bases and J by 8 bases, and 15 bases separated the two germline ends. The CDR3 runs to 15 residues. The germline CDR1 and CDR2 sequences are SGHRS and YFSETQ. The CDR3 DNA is TGCGCCAGCAGCTTGGAAGGTAGAGGCGGTGACATTCAGTACTTC. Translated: CASSLEGRGGDIQYF. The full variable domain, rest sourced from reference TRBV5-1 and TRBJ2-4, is KAGVTQTPRYLIKTRGQQVTLSCSPISGHRSVSWYQQTPGQGLQFLFEYFSETQRNKGNFPGRFSGRQFSNSRSEMNVSTLELGDSALYLCASSLEGRGGDIQYFGAGTRLSVL.

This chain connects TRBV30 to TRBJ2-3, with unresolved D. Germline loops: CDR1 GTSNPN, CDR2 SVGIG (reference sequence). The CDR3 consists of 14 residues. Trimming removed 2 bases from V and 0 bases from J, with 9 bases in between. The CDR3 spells CAWSRDRSTDTQYF. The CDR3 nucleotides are TGTGCCTGGAGTCGAGATAGAAGCACAGATACGCAGTATTTT. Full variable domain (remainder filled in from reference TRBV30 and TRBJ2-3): SQTIHQWPATLVQPVGSPLSLECTVEGTSNPNLYWYRQAAGRGLQLLFYSVGIGQISSEVPQNLSASRPQDRQFILSSKKLLLSDSGFYLCAWSRDRSTDTQYFGPGTRLTVL.

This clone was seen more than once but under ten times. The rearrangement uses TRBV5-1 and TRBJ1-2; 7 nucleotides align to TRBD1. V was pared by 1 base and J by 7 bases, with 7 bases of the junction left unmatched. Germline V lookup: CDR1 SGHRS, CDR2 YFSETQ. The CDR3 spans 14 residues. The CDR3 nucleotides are TGCGCCAGCAGCTTGAGGGACAGCACAACTGGCTACACCTTC. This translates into CASSLRDSTTGYTF.

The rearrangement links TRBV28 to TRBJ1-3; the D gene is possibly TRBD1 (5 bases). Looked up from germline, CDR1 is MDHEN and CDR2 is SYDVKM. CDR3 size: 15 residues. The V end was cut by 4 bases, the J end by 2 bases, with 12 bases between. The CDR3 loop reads CASSSGGDTGNTIYF. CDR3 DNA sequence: TGTGCCAGCAGTTCCGGGGGTGATACTGGAAACACCATATATTTT.

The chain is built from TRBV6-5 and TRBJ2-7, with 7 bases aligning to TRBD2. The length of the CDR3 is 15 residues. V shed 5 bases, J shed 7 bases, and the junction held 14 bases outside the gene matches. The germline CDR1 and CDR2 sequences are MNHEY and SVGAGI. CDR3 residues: CASSPQREIIGEQYF. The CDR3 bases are TGTGCCAGCAGTCCCCAGCGGGAAATAATTGGAGAGCAGTACTTC.

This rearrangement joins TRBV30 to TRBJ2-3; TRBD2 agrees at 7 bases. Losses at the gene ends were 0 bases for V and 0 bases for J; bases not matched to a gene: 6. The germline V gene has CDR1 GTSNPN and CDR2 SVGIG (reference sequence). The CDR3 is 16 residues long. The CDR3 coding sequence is TGTGCCTGGAGTGTACTGCTAGCGGCTAGCACAGATACGCAGTATTTT. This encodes CAWSVLLAASTDTQYF.

Written as DNA, the CDR3 is TGTGCCATCAGTGAGCTGGGACCACTCTCGGGTGGCTACACCTTC. Its protein is CAISELGPLSGGYTF. The genes are TRBV10-3 and TRBJ1-2; D might be TRBD1 (5 bases). The CDR3 runs 15 residues. Germline loops: CDR1 ENHRY, CDR2 SYGVKD. Trimming left V 2 bases short and J 7 bases short, with 17 bases between.

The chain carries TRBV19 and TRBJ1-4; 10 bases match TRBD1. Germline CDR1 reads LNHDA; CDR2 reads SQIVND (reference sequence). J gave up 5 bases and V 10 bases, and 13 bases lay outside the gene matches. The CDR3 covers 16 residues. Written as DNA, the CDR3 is TGTGCCACCGCGGGACAGGGGATCCCGGGAAATGAAAAACTGTTTTTT. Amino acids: CATAGQGIPGNEKLFF.

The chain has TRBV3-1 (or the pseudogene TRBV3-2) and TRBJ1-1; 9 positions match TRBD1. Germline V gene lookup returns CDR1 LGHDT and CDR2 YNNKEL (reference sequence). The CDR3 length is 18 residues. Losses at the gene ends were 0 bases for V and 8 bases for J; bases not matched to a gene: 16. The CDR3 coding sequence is TGTGCCAGCAGCCAAGATCCCCGCGGACAGGGGTACCTTAAAGAAGCTTTCTTT. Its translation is CASSQDPRGQGYLKEAFF.